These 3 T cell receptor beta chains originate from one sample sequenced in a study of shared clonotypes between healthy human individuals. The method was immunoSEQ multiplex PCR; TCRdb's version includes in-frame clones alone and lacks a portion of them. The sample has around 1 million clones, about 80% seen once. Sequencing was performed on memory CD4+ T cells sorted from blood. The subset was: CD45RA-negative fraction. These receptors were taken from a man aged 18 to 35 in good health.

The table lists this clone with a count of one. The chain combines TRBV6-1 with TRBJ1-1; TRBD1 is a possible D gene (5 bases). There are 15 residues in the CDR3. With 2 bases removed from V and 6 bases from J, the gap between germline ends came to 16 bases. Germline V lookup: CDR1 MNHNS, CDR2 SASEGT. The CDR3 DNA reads TGTGCCAGCAGTGAACAGGGTGCCCGGTCGGCTGAAGCTTTCTTT. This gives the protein CASSEQGARSAEAFF.

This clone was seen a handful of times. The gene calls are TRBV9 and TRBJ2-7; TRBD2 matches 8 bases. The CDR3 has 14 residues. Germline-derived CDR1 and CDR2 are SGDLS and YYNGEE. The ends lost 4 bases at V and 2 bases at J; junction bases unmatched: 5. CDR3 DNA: TGTGCCAGCAGCTCACTAGCGGACCCCTACGAGCAGTACTTC. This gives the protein CASSSLADPYEQYF.

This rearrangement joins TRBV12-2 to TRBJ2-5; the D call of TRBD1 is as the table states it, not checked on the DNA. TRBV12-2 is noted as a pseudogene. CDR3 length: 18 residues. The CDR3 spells CASRLPTQGERGQETQYF. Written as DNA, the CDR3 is TGTGCAAGTCGCTTGCCCACGCAGGGCGAGAGGGGGCAAGAGACCCAGTACTTC.